This T cell receptor beta chain was profiled in a study of shared T cell receptors in the human thymus. The ends were cut back, 10 bases at V and 1 base at J, with 13 bases in the middle. Per the germline V gene, CDR1 is LNHDA and CDR2 is SQIVND (reference sequence). CDR3 length equals 13 residues. Here immunoSEQ multiplex PCR was the method, and the copy in TCRdb shows in-frame clones only, minus some. The table includes under 850,000 clones, 88% detected once. These data were also reused for a study on human thymus T cells. From that study: The thymus was resected at corrective cardiac surgery. Biased V and J segment usage appeared in thymus and peripheral blood. Thymic TCR repertoires of unrelated people reportedly overlapped highly.

The chain joins TRBV19 to TRBJ1-1; D remains ambiguous. The receptor's source is a boy younger than two with a congenital heart defect. The sample was thymocytes. CDR3 sequence: CATPNNRNTEAFF. For the CDR3, the DNA is TGTGCCACTCCGAATAACAGGAACACTGAAGCTTTCTTT. Filled out from reference TRBV19 and TRBJ1-1, the complete variable domain reads DGGITQSPKYLFRKEGQNVTLSCEQNLNHDAMYWYRQDPGQGLRLIYYSQIVNDFQKGDIAEGYSVSREKKESFPLTVTSAQKNPTAFYLCATPNNRNTEAFFGQGTRLTVV.